The rows below give T cell receptor beta chains drawn from one sample of a study of shared clonotypes between healthy human individuals. Assay used: immunoSEQ multiplex PCR; TCRdb lists only in-frame clones, some missing. The sample lists around 510,000 clones, 90% to 97% occurring once. The sample was naive CD4+ T cells sorted from blood. The receptors stem from a woman aged 30 to 39 in good health. CDR3s leave out the opening cysteine and the closing phenylalanine or tryptophan. Fields, in order: V gene, CDR3 protein.

TRBV30 AWSEGYEQY
TRBV19 ASRSSYEQY
TRBV29-1 SVEGPGTLTGEQY
TRBV5-4 ASSVGRFSRRETQY
TRBV7-9 ASSSTGTGQTEAF
TRBV25-1 ASRFGNLEAF
TRBV5-8 ASSLEGVGPYNEQF
TRBV28 ASSGGQLAGPRRYEQY
TRBV30 AWRATLGYEQY
TRBV10-2 ASNRADTGELF
TRBV2 ASSPSSIWGNGETQY
TRBV27 ASSSPGGYHEQF
TRBV6-5 ASSQARQGNQPQH
TRBV6-5 ASSSPGGGGYGYT
TRBV2 ASSERGASYEQY
TRBV5-1 ASRPPDEIQETQY
TRBV27 ASSLSRAGRGTDTQY
TRBV19 ASSSGLAGGAGELF
TRBV6-5 ASSYLGFGYEQY
TRBV5-1 ASREFDKFEQY
TRBV6-5 ASSVLRRDTQY
TRBV28 ASRYQTNYGYT
TRBV28 ASSLPDRLSGNTIY
TRBV4-1 ASSPGVLAGLTDTQY
TRBV5-4 ASSLAGTEYGYT
TRBV5-1 ASSLGNAETGELF
TRBV27 ASSLSRQYQETQY
TRBV2 ASRSRGMDTEAF
TRBV7-9 ASSLQGTRRYNEQF
TRBV29-1 SVHRAGLYGYT
TRBV27 ASSPSGRTYEQY
TRBV25-1 ASSGRNTGELF
TRBV11-2 ASSPAGTGSRNEQF
TRBV19 ASSAWASLRNEQF
TRBV7-8 ASSLEWGTDTQY
TRBV5-6 ASKRRSRLY
TRBV27 ASSLWMTVPGQAF
TRBV5-1 ASSLVAGALGTGELF
TRBV29-1 SVEGQSATQY
TRBV7-2 ASSLSPSGANVLT
TRBV28 ASSFGGQPNQPQH
TRBV11-2 ASSATGWEQY
TRBV19 ASSILEDSPYNEQF
TRBV28 AAGRAGPAGELF
TRBV2 ASSVLGKSYEQY
TRBV29-1 SVAAGARETQY